This T cell receptor (beta chain) derives from a study of tumor and adjacent non-tumor tissue in lung cancer. Points from the study as a whole: Significantly higher TCR diversity was found in tumor than normal lung. Tumor repertoires had a smaller top 100 clone share than normal lung.

The germline CDR1 and CDR2 sequences are MDHEN and SYDVKM. This CDR3 region has 16 residues. Deletions cut 2 bases from V and 0 bases from J, with 14 bases between. The library came from three nested PCR rounds adapted from ARM-PCR protocols. TCRdb ran MiXCR on the multiplex PCR reads and lists one entry per CDR3 protein. The sample consists of around 80,000 distinct CDR3 sequences, less than 85% of them appearing once. For this clonotype: Its antigen is undetermined.

RNA was extracted from bulk tissue without any cell sorting. Distant lung tissue was collected more than 3 cm away from the tumor edge. The TCR comes from a man in his sixties or seventies with non-small cell lung cancer. The chain has TRBV28 and TRBJ2-7; D gene ambiguous. What was sequenced was distant non-tumor lung tissue. Written as DNA, the CDR3 is TGTGCCAGCAGTTTAGCGGTGGCAGCCTTCTCCTACGAGCAGTACTTC. Translated, it gives CASSLAVAAFSYEQYF.